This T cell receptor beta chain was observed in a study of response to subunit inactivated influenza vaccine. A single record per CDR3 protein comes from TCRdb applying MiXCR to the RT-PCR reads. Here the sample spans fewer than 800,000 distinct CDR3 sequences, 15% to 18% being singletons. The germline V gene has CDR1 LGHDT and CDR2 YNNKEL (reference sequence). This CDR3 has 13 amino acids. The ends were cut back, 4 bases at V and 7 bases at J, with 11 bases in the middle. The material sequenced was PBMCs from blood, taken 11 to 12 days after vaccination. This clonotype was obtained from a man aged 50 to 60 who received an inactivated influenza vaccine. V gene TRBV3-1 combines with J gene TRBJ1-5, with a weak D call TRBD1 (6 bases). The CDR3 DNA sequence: TGTGCCAGCAGCCCGGGGGACACACAGCCCCAGCATTTT. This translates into CASSPGDTQPQHF. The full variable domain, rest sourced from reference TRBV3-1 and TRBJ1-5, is DTAVSQTPKYLVTQMGNDKSIKCEQNLGHDTMYWYKQDSKKFLKIMFSYNNKELIINETVPNRFSPKSPDKAHLNLHINSLELGDSAVYFCASSPGDTQPQHFGDGTRLSIL.